What follows are 5 T cell receptor beta chains derived from one specimen sequenced in a study of breast tumors, draining lymph nodes, adjacent tissues. TCRdb itself ran the multiplex PCR reads through MiXCR, one entry per CDR3 protein. Among some 110,000 distinct CDR3 sequences listed, about 31% were seen once. The lymph nodes were axillary draining lymph nodes from breast cancer patients. The sample consisted of axillary lymph node tissue. The receptors stem from a female donor with breast cancer. Some clones in this sample may be carry-over from other donors' samples.

This clonotype was observed many times. The rearrangement uses TRBV4-3 and TRBJ2-1; 9 nucleotides align to TRBD2. The junction had 6 bases not matched to a gene; V was cut back by 1 base and J by 2 bases. This CDR3 has 17 amino acids. Germline assignment: CDR1 LGHNA and CDR2 YSLEER. The CDR3: CASSQGVSGGPYNEQFF. DNA of the CDR3: TGCGCCAGCAGCCAAGGGGTAAGCGGGGGGCCCTACAATGAGCAGTTCTTC.

This clonotype was observed at least ten times. This CDR3 reads CASRLAGISYNEQFF. The CDR3 nucleotides read TGTGCCAGTAGACTAGCAGGGATCTCCTACAATGAGCAGTTCTTC. This chain uses TRBV2 with TRBJ2-1, with 7 bases fitting TRBD2. V shed 9 bases, J shed 0 bases, and the junction held 8 bases outside the gene matches. Germline lookup yields CDR1 SNHLY and CDR2 FYNNEI. The CDR3 totals 15 residues.

This clonotype has ten or more counts. The chain recombines TRBV11-2 with TRBJ2-1, with 9 bases identical to TRBD2. Germline CDR1 and CDR2: SGHAT and FQNNGV. V trimming: 2 bases; J trimming: 3 bases; junction bases outside the gene matches: 5. The CDR3 totals 16 residues. Here the CDR3 DNA reads TGTGCCAGCAGCTTACGCCTAGCGGGGATCTACAATGAGCAGTTCTTC. It translates to CASSLRLAGIYNEQFF.

This clonotype has more than one count but fewer than ten. A much larger clone sits a single nucleotide away, making a read error possible. Since the CDR3 does not end with the conserved phenylalanine or tryptophan, this likely comes from a read error. The V gene is TRBV9, the J gene TRBJ2-1; no definite D call. Trimming shortened V by 2 bases and J by 3 bases, and 6 bases separated the two germline ends. Germline CDR1 is SGDLS and CDR2 is YYNGEE. CDR3 length equals 13 residues. CDR3 DNA: TGTGCCAGCAGCGTTAGTGACTACAATGAGCAGTTCTCC. Protein: CASSVSDYNEQFS.

This clonotype was detected once. The gene calls are TRBV7-3 and TRBJ2-5, with D perhaps TRBD2 (6 bases). In germline, CDR1 is SGHTA, CDR2 FQGTGA. This CDR3 contains 14 residues. V was trimmed by 5 bases and J by 5 bases, leaving 15 bases between them. The CDR3 spells CASSPGLLRETQYF. CDR3 coding DNA: TGTGCCAGCAGCCCGGGACTCCTACGGGAGACCCAGTACTTC.